This TCR beta chain was captured in a study of blood T cell repertoires in COVID-19. Study background: The United States, Italy and Spain were the sources of the acute and convalescent COVID-19 samples. PBMCs, B-cell-depleted T cells, or T cells were the source of the cDNA or gDNA that made up the material.

Generated by immunoSEQ multiplex PCR, the TCRdb table keeps only in-frame clones and is missing some. The table lists just over 95,000 clones, 82% of them singletons. Germline V lookup: CDR1 KGHSH, CDR2 LQKENI. The CDR3 is made up of 14 amino acids. V was clipped by 6 bases and J by 5 bases; unmatched bases: 6. The receptor was derived from a man older than 75 with acute or convalescent COVID-19. Sequences were obtained from peripheral blood. The chain combines TRBV18 with TRBJ1-5, with TRBD1 matching over 8 bases. The CDR3 DNA sequence: TGTGCCAGCTCCCAAGCGACAGGGGATCAGCCCCAGCATTTT. The encoded protein is CASSQATGDQPQHF.